The 8 T cell receptor beta chains reported below all come from one sample, sequenced in a study of response to subunit inactivated influenza vaccine. Each CDR3 protein gets one entry after TCRdb re-called the RT-PCR reads with MiXCR. The sample shows about 650,000 distinct CDR3 sequences, around 14% of them seen only once. Sequencing used PBMCs from blood, obtained approximately 13 days after vaccination. The receptors stem from a man between 45 and 60 years old who received an inactivated influenza vaccine.

In DNA, the CDR3 is TGTGCCAGCAGCGCCCGTGCGAGACAGGGGACTGAAGCTTTCTTT. It codes for CASSARARQGTEAFF. The chain recombines TRBV7-2 with TRBJ1-1; 8 bases agree with TRBD1. V lost 5 bases to trimming and J lost 5 bases; unmatched junction nucleotides: 10. Germline assignment: CDR1 SGHTA and CDR2 FQGNSA. The CDR3 is made up of 15 amino acids. Complete variable domain (other parts from reference TRBV7-2 and TRBJ1-1): GAGVSQSPSNKVTEKGKDVELRCDPISGHTALYWYRQSLGQGLEFLIYFQGNSAPDKSGLPSDRFSAERTGGSVSTLTIQRTQQEDSAVYLCASSARARQGTEAFFGQGTRLTVV.

This clonotype was found many times. The genes are TRBV18 and TRBJ2-3; 10 positions agree with TRBD2. The CDR3 covers 15 residues. V trimming: 1 base; J trimming: 3 bases; junction bases outside the gene matches: 1. The germline V gene encodes CDR1 KGHSH and CDR2 LQKENI. The CDR3 sequence: CASSPQREGTDTQYF. CDR3 bases: TGTGCCAGCTCACCACAGCGGGAGGGTACAGATACGCAGTATTTT.

The chain links TRBV15 to TRBJ2-5; possibly TRBD1 for D (6 bases). The CDR3 loop spans 14 amino acids. V was pared by 1 base and J by 5 bases, with 11 bases between. From germline, CDR1 is LNHNV and CDR2 YYDKDF (reference sequence). The CDR3 reads CATSRGRGKETQYF. The CDR3 coding sequence is TGTGCCACCAGCAGAGGCAGGGGAAAGGAGACCCAGTACTTC.

The sample holds a few counts of this clonotype. The chain employs TRBV9 and TRBJ2-1; 9 bases align to TRBD2. The CDR3 is 16 residues long. Per germline, CDR1 SGDLS and CDR2 YYNGEE. Unmatched junction bases numbered 7, after V lost 0 bases and J lost 6 bases. Here the CDR3 DNA reads TGTGCCAGCAGCGTAGGTTCTCTAGCGGGGAGCAATGAGCAGTTCTTC. Its protein is CASSVGSLAGSNEQFF.

At least ten counts were recorded for this clonotype. This chain uses TRBV5-1 with TRBJ1-1, with D unclear. Deletions cut 4 bases from V and 8 bases from J, with 15 bases between. Germline CDR1 is SGHRS and CDR2 is YFSETQ. The CDR3 has 13 residues. CDR3 in amino acids: CASSPGIGLEAFF. The CDR3 DNA reads as TGCGCCAGCAGCCCCGGGATTGGCTTAGAAGCTTTCTTT.

This chain connects TRBV7-2 to TRBJ2-3; weak D call: TRBD2 (6 bases). Trimming shortened V by 1 base and J by 2 bases, and 10 bases separated the two germline ends. The CDR3 runs 15 residues. The V gene's germline CDR1 is SGHTA and CDR2 FQGNSA. CDR3 loop: CASSLVADYTDTQYF. CDR3 nucleotides: TGTGCCAGCAGCTTAGTCGCGGACTACACAGATACGCAGTATTTT.

The J gene is TRBJ2-1, the V gene TRBV20-1; 9 bases fit TRBD2. Germline V gene data show CDR1 as DFQATT and CDR2 as SNEGSKA (reference sequence). The ends lost 6 bases at V and 8 bases at J; junction bases unmatched: 14. The CDR3 consists of 15 residues. CDR3 amino acids: CSAQIGGGRAYEQFF. DNA of the CDR3: TGCAGTGCCCAAATCGGGGGCGGGAGGGCTTATGAGCAGTTCTTC.

The chain links TRBV12-3 or TRBV12-4 to TRBJ1-5; 10 positions agree with TRBD1. The length of the CDR3 is 16 residues. The trim removed 9 bases at V and 4 bases at J, leaving 12 bases unmatched. This CDR3 is CASSETGGRGNQPQHF. For the CDR3, the DNA is TGTGCCAGTAGTGAGACAGGGGGCAGAGGGAATCAGCCCCAGCATTTT.